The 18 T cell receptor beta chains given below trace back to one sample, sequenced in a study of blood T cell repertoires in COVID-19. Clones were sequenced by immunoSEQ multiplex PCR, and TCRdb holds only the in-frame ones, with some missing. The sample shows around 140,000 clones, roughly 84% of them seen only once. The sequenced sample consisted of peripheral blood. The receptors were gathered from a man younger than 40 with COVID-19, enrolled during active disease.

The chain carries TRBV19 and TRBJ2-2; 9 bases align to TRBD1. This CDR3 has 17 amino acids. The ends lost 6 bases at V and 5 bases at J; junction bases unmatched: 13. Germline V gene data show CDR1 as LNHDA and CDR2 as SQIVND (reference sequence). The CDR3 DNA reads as TGTGCCAGTAGCCGCGAGATAGACAGGGGGATAACCGGGGAGCTGTTTTTT. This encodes CASSREIDRGITGELFF. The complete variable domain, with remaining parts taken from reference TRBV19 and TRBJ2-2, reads DGGITQSPKYLFRKEGQNVTLSCEQNLNHDAMYWYRQDPGQGLRLIYYSQIVNDFQKGDIAEGYSVSREKKESFPLTVTSAQKNPTAFYLCASSREIDRGITGELFFGEGSRLTVL.

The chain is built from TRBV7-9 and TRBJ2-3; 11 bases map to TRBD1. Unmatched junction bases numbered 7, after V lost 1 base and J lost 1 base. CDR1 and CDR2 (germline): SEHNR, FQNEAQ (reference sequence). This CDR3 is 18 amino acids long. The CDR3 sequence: CASSLGQGQGGRTDTQYF. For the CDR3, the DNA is TGTGCCAGCAGCTTAGGGCAGGGACAGGGGGGTCGCACAGATACGCAGTATTTT.

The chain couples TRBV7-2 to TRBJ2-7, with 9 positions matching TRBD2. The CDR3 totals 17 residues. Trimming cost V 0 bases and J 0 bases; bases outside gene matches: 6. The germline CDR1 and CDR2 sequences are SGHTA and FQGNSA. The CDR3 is CASSLARLAGSSYEQYF. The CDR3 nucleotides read TGTGCCAGCAGCTTAGCTCGGCTAGCGGGGAGCTCCTACGAGCAGTACTTC.

The CDR3 nucleotides read TGTGCCAGCAGCTTAGAGCGACTAATCAATGAGCAGTTCTTC. It is translated as CASSLERLINEQFF. The J gene is TRBJ2-1, the V gene TRBV11-2; TRBD2 is a possible D gene (5 bases). The CDR3 sequence is 14 residues long. V lost 0 bases and J 6 bases, leaving 9 bases between the germline ends. Germline V gives CDR1 SGHAT, CDR2 FQNNGV.

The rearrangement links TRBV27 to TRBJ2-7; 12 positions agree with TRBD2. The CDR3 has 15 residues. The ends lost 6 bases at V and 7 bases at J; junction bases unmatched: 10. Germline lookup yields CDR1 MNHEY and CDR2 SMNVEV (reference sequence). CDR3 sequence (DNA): TGTGCCAGCAGCTCCAACATTGGACTAGCGGGAGAGCAGTACTTC. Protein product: CASSSNIGLAGEQYF.

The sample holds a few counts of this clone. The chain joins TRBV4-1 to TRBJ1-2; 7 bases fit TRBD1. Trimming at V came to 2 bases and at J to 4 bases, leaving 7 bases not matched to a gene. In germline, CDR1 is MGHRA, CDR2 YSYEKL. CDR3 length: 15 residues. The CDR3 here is CASSQSPTGSYGYTF. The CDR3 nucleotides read TGCGCCAGCAGCCAATCCCCGACAGGGTCCTATGGCTACACCTTC.

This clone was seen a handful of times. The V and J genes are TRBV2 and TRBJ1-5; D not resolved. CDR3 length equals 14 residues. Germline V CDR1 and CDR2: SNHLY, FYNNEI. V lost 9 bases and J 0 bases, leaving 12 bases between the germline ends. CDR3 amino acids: CASSDGDSNQPQHF. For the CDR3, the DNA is TGTGCCAGTTCGGACGGGGATAGCAATCAGCCCCAGCATTTT.

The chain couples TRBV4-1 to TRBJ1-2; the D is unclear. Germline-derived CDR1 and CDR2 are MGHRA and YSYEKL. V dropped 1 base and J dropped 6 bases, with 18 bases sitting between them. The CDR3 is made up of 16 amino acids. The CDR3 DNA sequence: TGCGCCAGCAGCCAAGGATTGAGAGGGCCGAGGCATGGCTACACCTTC. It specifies CASSQGLRGPRHGYTF.

CDR3 in amino acids: CASSTDRGHPQPQHF. CDR3 nucleotide sequence: TGTGCCAGCAGTACTGACAGGGGGCATCCTCAGCCCCAGCATTTT. This rearrangement joins TRBV6-5 to TRBJ1-5; 10 positions agree with TRBD1. The V gene's germline CDR1 is MNHEY and CDR2 SVGAGI. CDR3 size: 15 residues. With 5 bases clipped from V and 6 bases from J, the junction kept 7 bases outside the gene matches.

For the CDR3, the DNA is TGTGCCAGCAGCCATGGGACAGGGGATTCACCCCTCCACTTT. Translation: CASSHGTGDSPLHF. V gene TRBV3-1 (or the pseudogene TRBV3-2) combines with J gene TRBJ1-6, with 10 bases lining up with TRBD1. J lost 8 bases, V lost 3 bases, and 1 base had no gene match. The CDR3 spans 14 residues. The germline gives CDR1 LGHDT, CDR2 YNNKEL (reference sequence).

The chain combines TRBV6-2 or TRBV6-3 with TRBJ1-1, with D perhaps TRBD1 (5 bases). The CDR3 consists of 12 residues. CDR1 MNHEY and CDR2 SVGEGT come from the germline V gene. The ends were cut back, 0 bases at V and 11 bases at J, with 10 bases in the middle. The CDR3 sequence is CASSYSGGEAFF. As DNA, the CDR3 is TGTGCCAGCAGTTACTCGGGGGGGGAGGCTTTCTTT.

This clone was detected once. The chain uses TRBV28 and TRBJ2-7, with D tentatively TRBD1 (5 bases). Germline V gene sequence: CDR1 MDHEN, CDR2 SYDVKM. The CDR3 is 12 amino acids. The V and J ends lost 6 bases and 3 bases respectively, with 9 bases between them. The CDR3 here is CASSPDSYEQYF. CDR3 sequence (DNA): TGTGCCAGCAGCCCTGACAGCTACGAGCAGTACTTC.

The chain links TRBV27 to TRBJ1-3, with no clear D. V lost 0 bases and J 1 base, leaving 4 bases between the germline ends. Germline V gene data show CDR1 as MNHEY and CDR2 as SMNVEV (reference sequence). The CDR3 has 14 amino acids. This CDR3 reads CASSLSQSGNTIYF. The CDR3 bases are TGTGCCAGCAGTTTATCACAATCTGGAAACACCATATATTTT.

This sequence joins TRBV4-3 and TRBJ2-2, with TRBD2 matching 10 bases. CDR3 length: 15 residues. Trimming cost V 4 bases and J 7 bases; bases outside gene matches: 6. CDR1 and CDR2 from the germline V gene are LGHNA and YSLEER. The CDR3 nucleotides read TGCGCCAGCAGCCTCACTAGCGGGACTGTCGGGGAGCTGTTTTTT. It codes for CASSLTSGTVGELFF.

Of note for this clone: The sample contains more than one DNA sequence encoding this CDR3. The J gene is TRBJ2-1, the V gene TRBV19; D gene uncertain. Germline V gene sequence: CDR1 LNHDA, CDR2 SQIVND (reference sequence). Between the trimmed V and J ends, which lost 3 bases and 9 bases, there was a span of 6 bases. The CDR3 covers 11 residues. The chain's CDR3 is CASSIRGEQFF. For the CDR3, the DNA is TGTGCCAGTAGTATCCGCGGTGAGCAGTTCTTC.

CDR3 in DNA: TGTGCCTGGAGTCCTCAGGGGGCGAACACTGAAGCTTTCTTT. Its translation is CAWSPQGANTEAFF. The chain joins TRBV30 to TRBJ1-1, with TRBD1 matching over 8 bases. Unmatched junction bases numbered 3, after V lost 2 bases and J lost 1 base. The CDR3 covers 14 residues. Germline CDR1 and CDR2: GTSNPN and SVGIG (reference sequence).

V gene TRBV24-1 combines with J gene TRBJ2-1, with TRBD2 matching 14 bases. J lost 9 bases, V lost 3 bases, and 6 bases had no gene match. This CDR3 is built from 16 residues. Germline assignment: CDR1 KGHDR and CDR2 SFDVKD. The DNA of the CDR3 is TGTGCCACCAGTGATGCGACTAGCGGGAGGGCCAGTGAGCAGTTCTTC. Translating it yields CATSDATSGRASEQFF.

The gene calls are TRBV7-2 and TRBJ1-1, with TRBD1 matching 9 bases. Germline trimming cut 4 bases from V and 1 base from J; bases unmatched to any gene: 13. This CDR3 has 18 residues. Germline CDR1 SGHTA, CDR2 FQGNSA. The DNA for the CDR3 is TGTGCCAGCAGCTCACCCACAGGGGGCCTTAGGGCGAACACTGAAGCTTTCTTT. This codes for CASSSPTGGLRANTEAFF.